Detailed here is one TCR beta chain. Its target is not known. This sample is part of a study of cytomegalovirus exposure and HLA in healthy donors. Overall study context: Within the Caucasian-associated ancestry cluster were 81% of the approximately 400 genotyped donors. Findings and caveats of the study: An analysis done earlier found most TCR beta V segments productive about 87% or about 30% of the time. The study recorded about 150 TCR beta chains that were cytomegalovirus-associated.

The PCR had 60 Vbeta and 13 Jbeta primers. Original processing methods: Counted up in a later analysis, unique TCR beta chains came to 65 million to 80 million, with roughly 11 million shared. Produced via immunoSEQ multiplex PCR; TCRdb's table is partial and in-frame only. V and J calls plus clone size are reproduced from that table; the DNA served to infer D and trimming. The sample includes approximately 150,000 clones, 68% of them seen just once. CDR3 length equals 12 residues. Germline-derived CDR1 and CDR2 are LNHDA and SQIVND (reference sequence). Trimming took 5 bases from V and 0 from J, leaving 4 bases between them.

The receptor was isolated from a man aged 50-60 years in good health and CMV-seronegative. The rearrangement links TRBV19 to TRBJ1-1; D unresolved. The sequenced sample was PBMCs. CDR3 sequence reads: CASSFMNTEAFF. As DNA, the CDR3 is TGTGCCAGTAGTTTCATGAACACTGAAGCTTTCTTT.